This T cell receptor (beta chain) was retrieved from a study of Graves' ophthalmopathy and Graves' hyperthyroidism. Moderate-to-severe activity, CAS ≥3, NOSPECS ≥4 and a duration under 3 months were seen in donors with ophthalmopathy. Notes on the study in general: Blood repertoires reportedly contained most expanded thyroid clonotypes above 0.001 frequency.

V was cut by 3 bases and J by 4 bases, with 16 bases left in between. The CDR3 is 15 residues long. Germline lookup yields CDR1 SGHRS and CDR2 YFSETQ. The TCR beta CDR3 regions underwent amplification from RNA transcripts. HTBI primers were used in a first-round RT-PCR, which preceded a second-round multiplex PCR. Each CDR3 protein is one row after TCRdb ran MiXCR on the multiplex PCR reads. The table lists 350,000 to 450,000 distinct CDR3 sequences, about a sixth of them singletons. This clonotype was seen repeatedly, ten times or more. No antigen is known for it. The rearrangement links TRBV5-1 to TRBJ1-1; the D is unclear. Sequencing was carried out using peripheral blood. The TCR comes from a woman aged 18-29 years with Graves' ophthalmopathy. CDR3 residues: CASSSRPMGSTEAFF. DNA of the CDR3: TGCGCCAGCAGCTCGCGCCCGATGGGGAGCACTGAAGCTTTCTTT.